This TCR beta chain is from a study of shared clonotypes between healthy human individuals. TCRdb's copy holds only in-frame clones and misses some; the assay was immunoSEQ multiplex PCR. This sample has some 2.1 million clones, with approximately 95% found just once. Germline assignment: CDR1 SGHDT and CDR2 YYEEEE. Trimming took 1 base from V and 8 from J, leaving 6 bases between them. This CDR3 comprises 12 residues. The TCR comes from a man younger than 35 in good health. Sequenced input: naive CD4+ T cells sorted from blood. This sample's subset: CD45RA+ positively selected. The chain employs TRBV5-6 and TRBJ2-2; D not resolved. The DNA for the CDR3 is TGTGCCAGCAGCTTGATGGTAGGGGAGCTGTTTTTT. Encoded protein: CASSLMVGELFF.